This TCR beta chain was sequenced during a study of regulatory dendritic cells for organ transplantation. Study outcomes and limitations: The most alloreactive TCR clonotypes were found in resting memory CD8+ cells. Mature dendritic cells appeared to drive more memory CD8+ clonal expansion than regulatory ones. Memory T cells were less diverse than naive, with memory CD8+ most oligoclonal.

Germline V gives CDR1 SGHKS, CDR2 YYEKEE (reference sequence). The CDR3 length is 13 residues. Trimming removed 5 bases at V and 2 bases at J, with 10 bases between. The data were produced by immunoSEQ multiplex PCR, yet TCRdb's version contains in-frame clones alone and is incomplete. The data show under 50,000 clones, about 89% seen once. This clone was picked up one time. The antigen is unknown. The sample taken for sequencing was naive CD8+ T cells from blood. Subset reported: CD45RA+ naive T cells. The sequence derives from a human donor in good health. The rearrangement uses TRBV5-5 and TRBJ2-5; D perhaps matches TRBD1 (6 bases). The CDR3 DNA sequence: TGTGCCAGCAGGGGGGCCGGTCAAGAGACCCAGTACTTC. Translating it yields CASRGAGQETQYF. The complete variable domain, with remaining parts taken from reference TRBV5-5 and TRBJ2-5, reads DAGVTQSPTHLIKTRGQQVTLRCSPISGHKSVSWYQQVLGQGPQFIFQYYEKEERGRGNFPDRFSARQFPNYSSELNVNALLLGDSALYLCASRGAGQETQYFGPGTRLLVL.